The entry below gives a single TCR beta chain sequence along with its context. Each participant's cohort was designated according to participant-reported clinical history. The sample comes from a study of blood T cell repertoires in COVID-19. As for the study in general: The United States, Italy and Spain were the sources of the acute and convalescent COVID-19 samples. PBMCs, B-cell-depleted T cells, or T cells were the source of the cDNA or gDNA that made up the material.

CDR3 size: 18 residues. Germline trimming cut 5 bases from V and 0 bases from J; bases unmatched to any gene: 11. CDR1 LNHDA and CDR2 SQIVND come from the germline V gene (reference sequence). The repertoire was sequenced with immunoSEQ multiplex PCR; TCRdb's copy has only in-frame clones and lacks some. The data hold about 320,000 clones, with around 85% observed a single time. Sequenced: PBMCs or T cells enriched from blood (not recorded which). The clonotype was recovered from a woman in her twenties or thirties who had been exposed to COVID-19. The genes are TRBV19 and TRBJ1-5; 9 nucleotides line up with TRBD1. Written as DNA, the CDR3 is TGTGCCAGTAGTCGAGACAGGGGGAATGTTCATAGCAATCAGCCCCAGCATTTT. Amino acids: CASSRDRGNVHSNQPQHF.